This TCR beta chain was profiled in a study of cytomegalovirus exposure and HLA in healthy donors. Study observations and caveats: It was reportedly the case that the classifier diagnosed cytomegalovirus status with high specificity and sensitivity. Listed as cytomegalovirus-associated were about 160 TCR beta chains.

The PCR employed 60 Vbeta primers together with 13 Jbeta primers. Methods used by the authors: A later analysis tallied about 80 million unique TCR beta chains, approximately 10 million of them shared. Clones were sequenced by immunoSEQ multiplex PCR, and TCRdb holds only the in-frame ones, with some missing. The V and J calls and clone size come from that table; D and trimming were worked out from the DNA. The table includes fewer than 200,000 clones, around 84% detected once. About this clone: What it binds is unknown.

From germline, CDR1 is MNHEY and CDR2 SMNVEV (reference sequence). Trimming cost V 5 bases and J 3 bases; bases outside gene matches: 6. The CDR3 is 14 amino acids. The sample consisted of PBMCs. J is TRBJ2-7 and V is TRBV27; 8 nucleotides align to TRBD1. The sequence was obtained from a girl aged 2-10 years in good health and CMV-seropositive. The CDR3 protein is CASSPRDRHYEQYF. DNA of the CDR3: TGTGCCAGCAGTCCCCGGGACAGGCACTACGAGCAGTACTTC.